This T cell receptor beta chain came from a study of blood T cell repertoires in COVID-19 (dated by TCRdb to the early 2020s). About the full investigation: The collaborator samples originated in the United States, Italy and Spain and spanned the acute and convalescent phases of COVID-19. The material from the prospective study consisted of cDNA or gDNA derived from T cells, B-cell-depleted T cells, or PBMCs. Deeply sampled blood TCRbeta repertoires from subjects exposed to, actively infected with, or recovered from COVID-19 were included in the dataset. The repertoires were released in a freely available public database meant as a resource for research on the immune response to SARS-CoV-2. Samples came from the ongoing ImmuneRACE study (first 160 participants) plus 1,254 subjects from 6 global collaborators. Sample metadata almost always included a de-identified subject ID, COVID-19 status, age in years and sex. Where available, HLA class I and class II types were taken from metadata supplied by the sample provider and were not determined by assay-based typing.

Per the germline V gene (reference sequence), LGHDT is the CDR1 and YNNKEL is the CDR2. Taken from cysteine to phenylalanine, the CDR3 has 17 residues. Here the CDR3 DNA is all that survives: 51 bases in frame from base 1. The V end loses 1 base and the J end loses 8 bases, and a stretch of 20 bases separates them. Overall study results and their limits: Clinical and demographic metadata were provided uncurated, with the amount varying by source and participant.

TCRbeta CDR3 regions were amplified from genomic DNA using the immunoSEQ Assay, a bias-controlled multiplex PCR. The paper's data handling went like this. Within the assay, amplification of reference gene primers was used to estimate how many nucleated cells each sample contained. Sequence reads were collapsed and filtered to measure the absolute abundance of every unique TCRbeta CDR3 rearrangement. Productive Simpson clonality was computed per sample as the square root of Simpson's diversity index over productive rearrangements. In its TCRdb copy, this immuneACCESS table keeps in-frame sequences only and misses some clones. Where compared with another copy, unresolved V genes explain less than half of these, and the others have no known cause. V and J calls and clone size follow that table, whereas D and trimming were derived from the DNA. The sample table holds about 300,000 clones, of which approximately 88% were seen once. The ten largest account for 5% to 7% of the sample.

Worth noting for this clone: Its antigen is still unknown. No per-base quality is available; no much larger clone lies one base away.

Samples from volunteer blood donors who had recovered from COVID-19 were contributed by a second Seattle source. The collaborating institutions used their own protocols to collect whole blood in K2EDTA tubes. Collaborator samples were shipped for TCRbeta analysis as frozen whole blood, isolated PBMCs, or DNA extracted from either sample type. The sequencing sample was made of peripheral blood. The V and J segments used are TRBV3-1 (or the pseudogene TRBV3-2) and TRBJ2-2, with TRBD1 as a weak D call on 5 bases. This clonotype was obtained from a man between 18 and 35 years old who had recovered from COVID-19. The bases are TGTGCCAGCAGCCAAGTTGGGGCCTTAAACTACGGAGGGGAGCTGTTTTTT. It specifies CASSQVGALNYGGELFF.